What follows are 5 T cell receptor beta chains derived from one specimen sequenced in a study of T cells in Graves' hyperthyroidism and ophthalmopathy. Amplification of TCR beta CDR3 regions used RNA as the template. The TCR CDR3 was amplified in a first-round RT-PCR using the HTBI primer set. TCRdb called the multiplex PCR reads again in MiXCR, with one record for every CDR3 protein. The sample records fewer than 600,000 distinct CDR3 sequences, under 15% being singletons. Material for sequencing was blood. Every receptor here comes from a woman in her late teens or twenties with Graves' hyperthyroidism.

This chain joins TRBV7-3 and TRBJ1-2; D unresolved. The CDR3 sequence is 13 residues long. Trimming left V 3 bases short and J 4 bases short, with 9 bases between. Germline V lookup: CDR1 SGHTA, CDR2 FQGTGA. The CDR3 reads CASSFNSVYGYTF. CDR3 in DNA: TGTGCCAGCAGCTTTAACAGTGTCTATGGCTACACCTTC.

There are many counts of this clonotype. This sequence joins TRBV18 and TRBJ1-4; tentative D call: TRBD1 (5 bases). The V end lost 0 bases, the J end lost 5 bases, and 13 bases lay between the germline ends. Germline V gives CDR1 KGHSH, CDR2 LQKENI. This CDR3 has 16 residues. The CDR3 region has the DNA TGTGCCAGCTCACCACCCGGGGACGGGAGAAATGAAAAACTGTTTTTT. This gives the protein CASSPPGDGRNEKLFF.

In this sample, this clonotype turned up a few times. The genes are TRBV29-1 and TRBJ2-5; D possibly corresponds to TRBD1 (5 bases). This CDR3 comprises 15 residues. V was pared by 2 bases and J by 1 base, with 14 bases between. Germline values: CDR1 SQVTM, CDR2 ANQGSEA. The CDR3 DNA follows: TGCAGCGTTGAACTGATGGGGCAGACCCAAGAGACCCAGTACTTC. Amino acids: CSVELMGQTQETQYF.

V and J are TRBV5-8 and TRBJ1-5; no clear D gene. The CDR3 contains 15 residues. The germline V gene encodes CDR1 SGHTS and CDR2 YDEGEE. The V gene lost 3 bases and the J gene lost 3 bases, with 13 bases spanning the gap. CDR3 nucleotides: TGTGCCAGCAGCTCCGCTGGCAACCACAATCAGCCCCAGCATTTT. This sequence encodes CASSSAGNHNQPQHF.

This clonotype was seen a few times. The rearrangement uses TRBV24-1 and TRBJ2-3; perhaps TRBD2 as D (6 bases). The CDR3 has 16 residues. V shed 1 base and J shed 11 bases, with 21 bases lying between them. CDR1 and CDR2 from the germline V gene are KGHDR and SFDVKD. The CDR3 sequence is CATSDFTSGNPEGQYF. The CDR3 DNA is TGTGCCACCAGTGATTTTACGAGCGGTAACCCGGAGGGGCAGTATTTT.